This T cell receptor beta chain was found in a study of blood T cells in healthy people across ages. This clonotype was picked up a small number of times. Its antigen is still unknown. Next came a second PCR, run for about 6 to 11 cycles, which used a sample-barcoded 5' primer along with a J-beta primer mix. From the 5' RACE reads, TCRdb called clonotypes with MiXCR, one entry per CDR3 protein. The data show roughly 1,100,000 distinct CDR3 sequences, about 23% seen once. Healthy Caucasian individuals from Russia aged about 6 to 90 served as donors. Study findings and constraints: Long-lived and aged donors differed, with more naive CD4+ cells and higher diversity in the long-lived.

Looked up from germline, CDR1 is WNHNN and CDR2 is SYGVQD (reference sequence). V shed 2 bases, J shed 5 bases, and the junction held 8 bases outside the gene matches. This CDR3 is built from 15 residues. These data were also filed under a second study, of T cells of mothers and their children.

Sequencing was done on a sample of blood. The clonotype originates from a girl aged 2-10 years in good health. The rearrangement uses TRBV10-1 and TRBJ2-5; TRBD1 aligns across 7 bases. The CDR3 DNA follows: TGCGCCAGCAGTGAGACCCGACAGGGTCGGGAGACCCAGTACTTC. Residues: CASSETRQGRETQYF.